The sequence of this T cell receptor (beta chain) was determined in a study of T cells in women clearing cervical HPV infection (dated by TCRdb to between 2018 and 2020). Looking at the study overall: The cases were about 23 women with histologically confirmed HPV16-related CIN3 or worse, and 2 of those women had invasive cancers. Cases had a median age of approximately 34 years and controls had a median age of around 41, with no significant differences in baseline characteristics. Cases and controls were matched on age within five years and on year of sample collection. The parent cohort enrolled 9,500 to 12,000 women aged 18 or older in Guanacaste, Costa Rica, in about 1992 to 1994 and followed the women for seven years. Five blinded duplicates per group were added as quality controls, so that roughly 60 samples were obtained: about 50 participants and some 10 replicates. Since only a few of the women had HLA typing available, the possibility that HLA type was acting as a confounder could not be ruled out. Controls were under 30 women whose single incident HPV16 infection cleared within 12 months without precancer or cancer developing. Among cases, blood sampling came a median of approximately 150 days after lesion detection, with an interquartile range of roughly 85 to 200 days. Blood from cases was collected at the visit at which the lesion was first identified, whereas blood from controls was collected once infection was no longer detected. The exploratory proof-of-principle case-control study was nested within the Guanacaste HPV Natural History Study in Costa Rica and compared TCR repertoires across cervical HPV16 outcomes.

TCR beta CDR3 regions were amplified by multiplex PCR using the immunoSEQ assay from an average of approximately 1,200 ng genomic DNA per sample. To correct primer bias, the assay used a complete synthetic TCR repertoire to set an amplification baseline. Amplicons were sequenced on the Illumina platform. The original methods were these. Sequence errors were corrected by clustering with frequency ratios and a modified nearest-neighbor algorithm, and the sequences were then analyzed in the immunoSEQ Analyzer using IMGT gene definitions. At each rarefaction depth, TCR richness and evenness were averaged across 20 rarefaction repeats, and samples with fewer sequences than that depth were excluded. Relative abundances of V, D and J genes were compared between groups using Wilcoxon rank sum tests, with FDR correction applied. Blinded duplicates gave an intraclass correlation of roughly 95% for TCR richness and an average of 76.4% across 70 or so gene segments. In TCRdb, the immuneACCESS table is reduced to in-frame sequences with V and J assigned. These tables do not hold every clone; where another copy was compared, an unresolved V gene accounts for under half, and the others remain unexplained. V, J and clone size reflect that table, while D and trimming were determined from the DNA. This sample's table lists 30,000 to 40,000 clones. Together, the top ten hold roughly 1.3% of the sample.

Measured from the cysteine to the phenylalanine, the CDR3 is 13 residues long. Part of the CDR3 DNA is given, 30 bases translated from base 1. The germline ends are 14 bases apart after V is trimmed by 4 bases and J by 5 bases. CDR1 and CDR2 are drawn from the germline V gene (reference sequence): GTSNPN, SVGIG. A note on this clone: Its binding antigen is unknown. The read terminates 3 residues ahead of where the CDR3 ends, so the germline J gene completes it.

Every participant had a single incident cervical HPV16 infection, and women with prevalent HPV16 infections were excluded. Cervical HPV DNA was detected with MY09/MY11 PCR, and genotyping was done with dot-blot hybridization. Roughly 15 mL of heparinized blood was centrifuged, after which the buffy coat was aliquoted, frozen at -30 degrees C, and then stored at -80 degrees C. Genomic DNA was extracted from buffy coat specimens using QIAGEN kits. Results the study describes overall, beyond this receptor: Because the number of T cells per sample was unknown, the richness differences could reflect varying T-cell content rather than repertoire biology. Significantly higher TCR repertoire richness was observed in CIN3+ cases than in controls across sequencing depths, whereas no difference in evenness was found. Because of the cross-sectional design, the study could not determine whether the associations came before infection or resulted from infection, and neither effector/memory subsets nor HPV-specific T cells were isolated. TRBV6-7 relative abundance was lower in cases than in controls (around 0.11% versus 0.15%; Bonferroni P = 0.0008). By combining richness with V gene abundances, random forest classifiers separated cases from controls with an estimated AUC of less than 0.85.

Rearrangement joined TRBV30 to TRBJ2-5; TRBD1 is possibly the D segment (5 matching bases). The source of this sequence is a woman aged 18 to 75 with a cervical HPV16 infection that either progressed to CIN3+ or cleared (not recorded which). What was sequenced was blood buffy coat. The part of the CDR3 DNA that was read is TGTGCCTGGAAGGGGCCCGGTAGGGAGACC. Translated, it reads CAWKGPGRET. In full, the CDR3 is CAWKGPGRETQYF. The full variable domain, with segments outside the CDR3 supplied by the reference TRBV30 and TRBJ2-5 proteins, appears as SQTIHQWPATLVQPVGSPLSLECTVEGTSNPNLYWYRQAAGRGLQLLFYSVGIGQISSEVPQNLSASRPQDRQFILSSKKLLLSDSGFYLCAWKGPGRETQYFGPGTRLLVL.